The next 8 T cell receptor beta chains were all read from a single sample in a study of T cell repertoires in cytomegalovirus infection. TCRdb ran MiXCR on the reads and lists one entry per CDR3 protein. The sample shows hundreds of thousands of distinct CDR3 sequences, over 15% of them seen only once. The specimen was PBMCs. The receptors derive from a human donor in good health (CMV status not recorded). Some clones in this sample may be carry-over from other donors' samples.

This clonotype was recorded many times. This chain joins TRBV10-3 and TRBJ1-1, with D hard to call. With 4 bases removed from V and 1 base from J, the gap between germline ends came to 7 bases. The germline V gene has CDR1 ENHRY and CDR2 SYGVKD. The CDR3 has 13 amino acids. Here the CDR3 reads CAISATENTEAFF. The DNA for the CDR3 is TGTGCCATCAGTGCGACCGAGAACACTGAAGCTTTCTTT.

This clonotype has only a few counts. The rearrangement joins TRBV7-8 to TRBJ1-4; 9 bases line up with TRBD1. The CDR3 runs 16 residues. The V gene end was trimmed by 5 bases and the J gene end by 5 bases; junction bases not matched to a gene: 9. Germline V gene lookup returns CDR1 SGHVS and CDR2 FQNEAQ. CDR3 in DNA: TGTGCCAGCAGCAGACACCGGGACAGGGTAAATGAAAAACTGTTTTTT. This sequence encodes CASSRHRDRVNEKLFF. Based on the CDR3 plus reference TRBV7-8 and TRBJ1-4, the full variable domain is GAGVSQSPRYKVAKRGQDVALRCDPISGHVSLFWYQQALGQGPEFLTYFQNEAQLDKSGLPSDRFFAERPEGSVSTLKIQRTQQEDSAVYLCASSRHRDRVNEKLFFGSGTQLSVL.

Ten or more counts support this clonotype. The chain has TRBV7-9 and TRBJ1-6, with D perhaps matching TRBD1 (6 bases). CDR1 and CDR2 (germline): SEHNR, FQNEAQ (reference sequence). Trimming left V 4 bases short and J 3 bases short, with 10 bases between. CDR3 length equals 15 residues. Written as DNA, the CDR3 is TGTGCCAGCAGCTCTAGGACAGTCTATAATTCACCCCTCCACTTT. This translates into CASSSRTVYNSPLHF.

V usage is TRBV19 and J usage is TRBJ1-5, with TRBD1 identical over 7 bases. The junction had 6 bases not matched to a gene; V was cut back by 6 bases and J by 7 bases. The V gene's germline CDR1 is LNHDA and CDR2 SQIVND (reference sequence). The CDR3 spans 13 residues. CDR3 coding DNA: TGTGCCAGTAGCACAGGGGACGGGCAGCCCCAGCATTTT. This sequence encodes CASSTGDGQPQHF.

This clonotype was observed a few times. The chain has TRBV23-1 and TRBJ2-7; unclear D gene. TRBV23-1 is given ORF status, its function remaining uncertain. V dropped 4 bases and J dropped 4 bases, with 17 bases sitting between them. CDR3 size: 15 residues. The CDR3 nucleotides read TGCGCCAGCAGTCCCGGGCGGAGAGTGCATTACGAGCAGTACTTC. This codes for CASSPGRRVHYEQYF.

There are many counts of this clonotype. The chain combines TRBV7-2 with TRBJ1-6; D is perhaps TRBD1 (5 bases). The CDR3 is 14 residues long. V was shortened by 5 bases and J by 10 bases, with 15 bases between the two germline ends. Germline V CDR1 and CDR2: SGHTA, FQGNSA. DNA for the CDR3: TGTGCCAGCAGCCGGGGGGGAGGTGGATCACCCCTCCACTTT. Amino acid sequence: CASSRGGGGSPLHF.

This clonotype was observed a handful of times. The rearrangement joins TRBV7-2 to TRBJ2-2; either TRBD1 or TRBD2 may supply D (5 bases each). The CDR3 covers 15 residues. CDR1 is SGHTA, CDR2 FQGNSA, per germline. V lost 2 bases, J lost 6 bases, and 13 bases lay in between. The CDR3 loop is CASSLWGRAAGELFF. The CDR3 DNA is TGTGCCAGCAGCTTATGGGGGAGAGCCGCCGGGGAGCTGTTTTTT.

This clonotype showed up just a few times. CDR3 loop: CASSYGGYSNQPQHF. In DNA form, the CDR3 reads TGTGCCAGTAGCTACGGGGGTTATAGCAATCAGCCCCAGCATTTT. This chain uses TRBV19 with TRBJ1-5; D may be TRBD1 (5 bases). Germline loops: CDR1 LNHDA, CDR2 SQIVND (reference sequence). There are 15 residues in the CDR3. Trimming took off 6 bases at V and 0 bases at J, with 12 bases between the two ends. Drawing the rest from reference TRBV19 and TRBJ1-5, the complete variable domain is DGGITQSPKYLFRKEGQNVTLSCEQNLNHDAMYWYRQDPGQGLRLIYYSQIVNDFQKGDIAEGYSVSREKKESFPLTVTSAQKNPTAFYLCASSYGGYSNQPQHFGDGTRLSIL.